The 22 T cell receptor beta chains below come from one sample, sequenced in a study of PD-L1 blockade in urothelial cancer. Only in-frame clones appear in the TCRdb table, and some are missing; sequencing was by immunoSEQ multiplex PCR. Here the sample spans fewer than 100,000 clones, just under 85% being singletons. Sample time point: pretreatment peripheral blood. The sequencing used PBMCs, collected around atezolizumab (anti-PD-L1) treatment. The receptors were gathered from a man aged 40-55 years with urothelial cancer.

The chain recombines TRBV4-2 with TRBJ2-5; TRBD1 might be the D (8 bases). The ends were cut back, 0 bases at V and 8 bases at J, with 25 bases in the middle. This CDR3 has 18 amino acids. Germline V CDR1 and CDR2: LGHNA, YNFKEQ. Written as DNA, the CDR3 is TGTGCCAGCAGCCAAGAGTGGGCATCTACAGGGGGGGAGAGTACCCAGTACTTC. Amino acids: CASSQEWASTGGESTQYF.

The chain combines TRBV25-1 with TRBJ2-7, with 7 bases identical to TRBD1. The junction had 2 bases not matched to a gene; V was cut back by 5 bases and J by 1 base. Germline V lookup: CDR1 MGHDK, CDR2 SYGVNS. CDR3 length: 13 residues. The CDR3 DNA reads TGTGCCAGCAGTCAACAGGGGTCCTACGAGCAGTACTTC. Translation: CASSQQGSYEQYF.

The CDR3 nucleotides read TGTGCCAGCAGGTCCGTGGACAGAGTCTACGAGCAGTACTTC. This sequence encodes CASRSVDRVYEQYF. This rearrangement joins TRBV28 to TRBJ2-7; a weak D match, TRBD1 (6 bases). V lost 6 bases to trimming and J lost 3 bases, with 15 bases between them. CDR3 length: 14 residues. CDR1 and CDR2 (germline): MDHEN, SYDVKM.

The V call is TRBV9, the J call TRBJ2-5, with unresolved D. The V and J ends lost 10 bases and 4 bases respectively, with 14 bases between them. This CDR3 has 12 amino acids. Germline V gene data show CDR1 as SGDLS and CDR2 as YYNGEE. CDR3: CALLPRAETQYF. In DNA form, the CDR3 reads TGTGCCTTGCTCCCCCGAGCAGAGACCCAGTACTTC.

This chain's CDR3 is CASMAGGPGELFF. CDR3 in DNA: TGTGCCAGTATGGCGGGAGGGCCCGGGGAGCTGTTTTTT. This chain uses TRBV19 with TRBJ2-2; 9 positions agree with TRBD2. V lost 7 bases and J lost 6; bases outside the gene matches: 3. The germline CDR1 and CDR2 sequences are LNHDA and SQIVND (reference sequence). The length of the CDR3 is 13 residues.

Only one count was recorded for this clone. The chain employs TRBV11-2 and TRBJ2-5, with D possibly TRBD2 on 5 matching bases. Germline V gene data show CDR1 as SGHAT and CDR2 as FQNNGV. The length of the CDR3 is 14 residues. V dropped 8 bases and J dropped 2 bases, with 15 bases sitting between them. CDR3: CASSLGLRQETQYF. The CDR3 DNA follows: TGTGCCAGCTCCCTAGGACTTAGGCAAGAGACCCAGTACTTC.

About this clone itself: Other DNA sequences in the same sample also yield this CDR3. The chain uses TRBV28 and TRBJ1-5; no reliable D call. Trimming left V 8 bases short and J 0 bases short, with 11 bases between. Germline values: CDR1 MDHEN, CDR2 SYDVKM. The CDR3 consists of 14 residues. The CDR3 sequence: CASRTGNSNQPQHF. The CDR3 DNA reads as TGTGCCAGCCGGACGGGAAATAGCAATCAGCCCCAGCATTTT.

This chain joins TRBV14 and TRBJ1-1; no clear D. Germline CDR1 reads SGHDN; CDR2 reads FVKESK. Trimming stripped 4 bases from V and 5 bases from J, with 11 bases between. CDR3 length: 13 amino acids. The CDR3 loop is CASSRQISTEAFF. The CDR3 DNA reads as TGTGCCAGCAGCCGACAAATTTCTACTGAAGCTTTCTTT.

This clone was detected a few times. The chain recombines TRBV28 with TRBJ1-2, with D possibly being TRBD1 (5 bases). CDR3 length: 13 amino acids. The germline V gene encodes CDR1 MDHEN and CDR2 SYDVKM. Trimming shortened V by 3 bases and J by 8 bases, and 13 bases separated the two germline ends. CDR3 coding DNA: TGTGCCAGCAGTTTTACAGGCTCGTCGGGCTACACCTTC. Protein sequence: CASSFTGSSGYTF.

V and J are TRBV5-1 and TRBJ1-5, with D perhaps matching TRBD1 (5 bases). Germline-derived CDR1 and CDR2 are SGHRS and YFSETQ. There are 15 residues in the CDR3. Trimming took off 2 bases at V and 0 bases at J, with 9 bases between the two ends. The chain's CDR3 is CASSLMGGSNQPQHF. As DNA, the CDR3 is TGCGCCAGCAGCTTAATGGGGGGTAGCAATCAGCCCCAGCATTTT.

The chain joins TRBV9 to TRBJ2-6, with D possibly matching TRBD2 (5 bases). The V end was cut by 3 bases, the J end by 4 bases, with 11 bases between. Germline assignment: CDR1 SGDLS and CDR2 YYNGEE. The CDR3 is 15 amino acids. CDR3 sequence reads: CASSDRLAGANVLTF. The CDR3 DNA is TGTGCCAGCAGCGACCGGCTAGCCGGGGCCAACGTCCTGACTTTC.

This sequence joins TRBV11-2 and TRBJ2-1; a weak D match, TRBD2 (5 bases). This CDR3 contains 16 residues. Germline V gives CDR1 SGHAT, CDR2 FQNNGV. Between the trimmed V and J ends, which lost 2 bases and 4 bases, there was a span of 15 bases. CDR3 protein: CASSLNLGVGYNEQFF. The CDR3 bases are TGTGCCAGCAGCTTAAACTTGGGAGTGGGTTACAATGAGCAGTTCTTC.

For the CDR3, the DNA is TGTGCCTGGAGGGGACTAGCGGGAAGAGCTAGCGAGCAGTACTTC. This sequence encodes CAWRGLAGRASEQYF. The rearrangement links TRBV30 to TRBJ2-7, with TRBD2 matching 13 bases. Germline V gene sequence: CDR1 GTSNPN, CDR2 SVGIG (reference sequence). This CDR3 region has 15 residues. V lost 3 bases and J lost 6; bases outside the gene matches: 8.

This chain uses TRBV10-3 with TRBJ2-2, with 8 positions matching TRBD1. Germline CDR1 is ENHRY and CDR2 is SYGVKD. V was pared by 4 bases and J by 0 bases, with 10 bases of the junction left unmatched. This CDR3 is built from 18 residues. The CDR3: CAISGKTGDATNTGELFF. The CDR3 DNA reads TGTGCCATCAGTGGGAAGACAGGGGACGCAACGAACACCGGGGAGCTGTTTTTT.

This chain joins TRBV19 and TRBJ1-5; the match to TRBD1 covers 8 bases. The V segment lost 3 bases and the J segment 6 bases; nucleotides outside the gene matches: 10. CDR3 length equals 16 residues. In germline, CDR1 is LNHDA, CDR2 SQIVND (reference sequence). In DNA form, the CDR3 reads TGTGCCAGTAGTATGCCCCCGGACAGGGTCGGTCAGCCCCAGCATTTT. Its translation is CASSMPPDRVGQPQHF.

The chain combines TRBV2 with TRBJ1-2; D unclear. The CDR3 sequence is 13 residues long. V gave up 4 bases and J gave up 7 bases, with 13 bases separating them. CDR1 and CDR2 from the germline V gene are SNHLY and FYNNEI. Here the CDR3 reads CASSAGSQSGYTF. CDR3 DNA: TGTGCCAGCAGTGCAGGCAGTCAGTCTGGCTACACCTTC.

The chain has TRBV5-1 and TRBJ1-1; D is uncertain. The V gene lost 1 base and the J gene lost 4 bases, with 11 bases spanning the gap. This CDR3 region has 14 residues. In germline, CDR1 is SGHRS, CDR2 YFSETQ. In DNA, the CDR3 is TGCGCCAGCAGCTTGTCGGGAAAGGGCACTGAAGCTTTCTTT. Translation: CASSLSGKGTEAFF.

The gene calls are TRBV27 and TRBJ2-7, with D perhaps TRBD2 (5 bases). Germline-derived CDR1 and CDR2 are MNHEY and SMNVEV (reference sequence). V lost 4 bases to trimming and J lost 2 bases, with 15 bases between them. This CDR3 has 15 amino acids. DNA of the CDR3: TGTGCCAGCAGTTCCATGACTAAGACCACCTACGAGCAGTACTTC. This gives the protein CASSSMTKTTYEQYF.

V and J are TRBV28 and TRBJ2-7; 11 bases line up with TRBD1. This CDR3 has 14 amino acids. CDR1 and CDR2 from the germline V gene are MDHEN and SYDVKM. J lost 2 bases, V lost 7 bases, and 4 bases had no gene match. CDR3: CASIQGQGAYEQYF. CDR3 nucleotide sequence: TGTGCCAGCATCCAGGGACAGGGGGCCTACGAGCAGTACTTC.

J is TRBJ2-7 and V is TRBV30, with TRBD1 identical over 7 bases. Germline values: CDR1 GTSNPN, CDR2 SVGIG (reference sequence). The CDR3 consists of 14 residues. The junction had 11 bases not matched to a gene; V was cut back by 7 bases and J by 2 bases. In nucleotides, the CDR3 is TGTGCCTCCCAAGGCGAGACAGGGACCTACGAGCAGTACTTC. Encoded protein: CASQGETGTYEQYF.

This clone was seen once. This chain uses TRBV6-1 with TRBJ1-2; a weak D match, TRBD1 (6 bases). Looked up from germline, CDR1 is MNHNS and CDR2 is SASEGT. Trimming removed 2 bases from V and 6 bases from J, with 19 bases in between. The CDR3 is made up of 16 amino acids. CDR3 coding DNA: TGTGCCAGCAGTGAAAGGGGGGGCCCCAAATCGGATGGCTACACCTTC. It encodes CASSERGGPKSDGYTF.

In its sample, this clone was seen once. CDR3 nucleotides: TGTGCCAGCAGTTCAACAGGAGGGAATCAGCCCCAGCATTTT. Its protein product is CASSSTGGNQPQHF. The genes are TRBV27 and TRBJ1-5, with D maybe TRBD1 (5 bases). CDR1 and CDR2 from the germline V gene are MNHEY and SMNVEV (reference sequence). The CDR3 has 14 residues. V lost 4 bases to trimming and J lost 4 bases, with 11 bases between them.